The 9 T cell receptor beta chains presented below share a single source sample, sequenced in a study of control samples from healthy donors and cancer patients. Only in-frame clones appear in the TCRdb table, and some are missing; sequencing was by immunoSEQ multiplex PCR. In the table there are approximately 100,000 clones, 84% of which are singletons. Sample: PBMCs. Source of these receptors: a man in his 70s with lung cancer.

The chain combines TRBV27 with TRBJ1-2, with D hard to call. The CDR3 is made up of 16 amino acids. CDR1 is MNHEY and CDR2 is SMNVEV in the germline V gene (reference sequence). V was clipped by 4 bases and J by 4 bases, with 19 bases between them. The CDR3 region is CASSSARWDLGYGYTF. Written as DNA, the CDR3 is TGTGCCAGCAGTTCAGCGAGGTGGGATTTGGGCTATGGCTACACCTTC.

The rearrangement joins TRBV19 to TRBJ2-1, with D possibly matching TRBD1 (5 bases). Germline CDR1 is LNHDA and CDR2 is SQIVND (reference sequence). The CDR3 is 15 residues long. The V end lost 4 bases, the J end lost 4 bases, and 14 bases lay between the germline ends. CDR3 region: CASSKQPQVYNEQFF. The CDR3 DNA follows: TGTGCCAGTAGTAAGCAACCACAGGTGTACAATGAGCAGTTCTTC. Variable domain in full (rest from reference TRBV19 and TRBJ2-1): DGGITQSPKYLFRKEGQNVTLSCEQNLNHDAMYWYRQDPGQGLRLIYYSQIVNDFQKGDIAEGYSVSREKKESFPLTVTSAQKNPTAFYLCASSKQPQVYNEQFFGPGTRLTVL.

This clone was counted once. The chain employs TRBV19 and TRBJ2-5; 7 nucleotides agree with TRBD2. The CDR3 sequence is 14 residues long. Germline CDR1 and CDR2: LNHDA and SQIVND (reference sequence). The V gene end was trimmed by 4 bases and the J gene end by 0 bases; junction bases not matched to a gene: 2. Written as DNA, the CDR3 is TGTGCCAGTAGTAGGGGGGGGTACCAAGAGACCCAGTACTTC. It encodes CASSRGGYQETQYF.

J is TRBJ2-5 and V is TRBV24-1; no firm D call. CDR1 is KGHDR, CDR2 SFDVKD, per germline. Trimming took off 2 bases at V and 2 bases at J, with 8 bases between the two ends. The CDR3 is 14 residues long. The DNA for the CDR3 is TGTGCCACCAGTGATTCAGGCAGGCAAGAGACCCAGTACTTC. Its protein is CATSDSGRQETQYF.

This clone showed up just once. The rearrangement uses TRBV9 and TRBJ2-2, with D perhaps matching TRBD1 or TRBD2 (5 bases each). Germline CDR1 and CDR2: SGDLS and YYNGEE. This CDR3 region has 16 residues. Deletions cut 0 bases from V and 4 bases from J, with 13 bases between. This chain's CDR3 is CASSVAPGTLTGELFF. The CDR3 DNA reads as TGTGCCAGCAGCGTAGCCCCAGGGACCCTCACCGGGGAGCTGTTTTTT.

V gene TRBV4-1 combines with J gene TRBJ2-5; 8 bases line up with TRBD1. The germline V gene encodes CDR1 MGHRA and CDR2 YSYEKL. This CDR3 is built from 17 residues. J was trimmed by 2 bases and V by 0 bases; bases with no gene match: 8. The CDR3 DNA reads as TGCGCCAGCAGCCAAGATCGGCAGGGGGCCCAACAAGAGACCCAGTACTTC. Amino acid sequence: CASSQDRQGAQQETQYF.

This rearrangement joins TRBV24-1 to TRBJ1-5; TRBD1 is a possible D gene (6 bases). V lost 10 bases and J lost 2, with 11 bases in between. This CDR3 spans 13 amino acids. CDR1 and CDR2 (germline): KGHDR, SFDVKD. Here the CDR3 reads CATAYRGNQPQHF. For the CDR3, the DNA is TGTGCCACTGCATACAGGGGCAATCAGCCCCAGCATTTT.

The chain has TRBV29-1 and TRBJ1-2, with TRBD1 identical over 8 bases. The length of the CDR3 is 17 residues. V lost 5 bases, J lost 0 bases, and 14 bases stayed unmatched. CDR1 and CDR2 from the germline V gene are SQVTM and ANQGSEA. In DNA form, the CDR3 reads TGCAGCGTTCTTCCCGGGCAGGGGGCCGGTACTAACTATGGCTACACCTTC. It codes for CSVLPGQGAGTNYGYTF.

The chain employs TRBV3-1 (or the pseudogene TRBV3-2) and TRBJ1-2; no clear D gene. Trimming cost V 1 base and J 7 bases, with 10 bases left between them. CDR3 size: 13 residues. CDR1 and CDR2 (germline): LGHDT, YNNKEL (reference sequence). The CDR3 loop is CASSQGAVGGYTF. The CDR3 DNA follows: TGTGCCAGCAGCCAAGGGGCAGTAGGTGGCTACACCTTC.